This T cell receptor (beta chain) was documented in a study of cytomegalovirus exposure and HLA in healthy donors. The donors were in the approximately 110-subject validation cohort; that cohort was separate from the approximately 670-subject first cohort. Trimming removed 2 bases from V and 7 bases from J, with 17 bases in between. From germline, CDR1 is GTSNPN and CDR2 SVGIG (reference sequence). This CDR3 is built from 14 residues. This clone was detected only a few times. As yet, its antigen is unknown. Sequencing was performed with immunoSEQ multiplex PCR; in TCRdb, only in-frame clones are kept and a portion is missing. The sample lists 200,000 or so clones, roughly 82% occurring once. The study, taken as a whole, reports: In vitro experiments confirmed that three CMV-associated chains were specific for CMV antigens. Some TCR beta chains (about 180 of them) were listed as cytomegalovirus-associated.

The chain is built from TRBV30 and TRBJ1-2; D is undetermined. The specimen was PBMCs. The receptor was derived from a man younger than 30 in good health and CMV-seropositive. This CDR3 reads CAWSSPTRSGGYTF. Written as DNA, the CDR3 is TGTGCCTGGAGTTCCCCGACGCGAAGCGGTGGCTACACCTTC.